This T cell receptor (beta chain) came from a study of PD-1 blockade in mismatch repair-deficient tumors. Study findings and constraints: Tumor-resident clones, often absent from pretreatment blood, expanded after pembrolizumab and then contracted.

On this clone: Its antigen is undetermined.

Mismatch repair deficiency was confirmed in all patients, by PCR or immunohistochemistry. Germline lookup yields CDR1 MNHEY and CDR2 SVGAGI. The CDR3 loop spans 15 amino acids. Trimming removed 5 bases at V and 2 bases at J, with 13 bases between. Measured with immunoSEQ multiplex PCR; TCRdb has only the in-frame clones, and not every one. Here the sample spans 80,000 to 130,000 clones, under 90% being singletons. The sequences come from peripheral blood, collected about 33 weeks after starting pembrolizumab. The receptor was isolated from an adult with mismatch repair-deficient cancer. The V and J genes are TRBV6-5 and TRBJ1-3; no clear D. The CDR3 coding sequence is TGTGCCAGCAGTCCGACGGCTTCCACTGGAAACACCATATATTTT. Translating it yields CASSPTASTGNTIYF.